The clone carrying this T cell receptor (beta chain) was seen a single time. Its antigen is currently unknown. The V end was cut by 5 bases, the J end by 2 bases, with 13 bases between. CDR3 size: 15 residues. Germline assignment: CDR1 MNHEY and CDR2 SVGAGI. Only in-frame clones appear in the TCRdb table, and some are missing; sequencing was by immunoSEQ multiplex PCR. The sample contains approximately 170,000 clones, over 75% of which appear only once. This sample stems from a study of T cell responses to AZD1222 COVID-19 vaccine. On the study more broadly: Investigators merged groups given second doses at roughly 4 or roughly 12 weeks. Study-level points and caveats: Only a handful of AZD1222 recipients, six or seven in all, had baseline seropositivity. Repertoire sampling happened only post peak T cell response.

The clonotype was recovered from an adult in good health. V is TRBV6-5 and J is TRBJ1-5; D is unclear. The input for sequencing was peripheral blood, taken on day 0 of AZD1222 vaccination. DNA of the CDR3: TGTGCCAGCAGTCAAAGTTCGGTTGGCAATCAGCCCCAGCATTTT. It is translated as CASSQSSVGNQPQHF.